Listed below are T cell receptor beta chains from one sample, sequenced in a study of beta chain features in type 1 diabetes. The data were produced by immunoSEQ multiplex PCR, yet TCRdb's version contains in-frame clones alone and is incomplete. Of more than 120,000 clones in the sample, over 9.5% were seen once. Material: naive CD4+ T cells from blood. All receptors derive from a man younger than 30 in good health. CDR3s include the opening cysteine and the closing phenylalanine or tryptophan. The D gene is left open where the match is weak. Clone size, where shown, is once, few, many, or a class for clones that have expanded.

clone size,D gene,J gene,V gene,CDR3 protein,CDR3 DNA
.,.,TRBJ1-2,TRBV9,CASSGRIQGRGNYGYTF,TGTGCCAGCAGCGGGCGGATCCAAGGACGGGGGAACTATGGCTACACCTTC
few,.,TRBJ2-2,TRBV11-2,CASSTGLNTGELFF,TGTGCCAGCAGCACGGGACTTAACACCGGGGAGCTGTTTTTT
many,.,TRBJ2-7,TRBV5-1,CASSLGQGGEQYF,TGCGCCAGCAGCTTGGGACAGGGAGGCGAGCAGTACTTC
few,TRBD1,TRBJ1-4,TRBV27,CASSLQQGRGNEKLFF,TGTGCCAGCAGTTTACAACAGGGGCGCGGTAATGAAAAACTGTTTTTT
.,.,TRBJ1-3,TRBV7-2,CASSPLQGGTEYF,TGTGCCAGCAGCCCTCTCCAGGGAGGTACCGAGTATTTT
.,.,TRBJ1-3,TRBV18,CASSPNPTSSGNTIYF,TGTGCCAGCTCACCGAATCCGACATCCTCTGGAAACACCATATATTTT
few,TRBD1,TRBJ2-7,TRBV7-9,CASSIGTGGYEQYF,TGTGCCAGCAGCATCGGGACAGGCGGTTACGAGCAGTACTTC
few,TRBD1,TRBJ2-6,TRBV28,CASSHGTGTPLGANVLTF,TGTGCCAGCAGCCATGGGACAGGGACTCCTCTGGGGGCCAACGTCCTGACTTTC
.,.,TRBJ2-3,TRBV5-1,CASSLLRSHRTDTQYF,TGCGCCAGCAGCTTACTAAGGTCTCACCGCACAGATACGCAGTATTTT
.,.,TRBJ2-2,TRBV5-5,CASSLVGANTGELFF,TGTGCCAGCAGCTTGGTAGGGGCGAACACCGGGGAGCTGTTTTTT
few,TRBD2,TRBJ2-7,TRBV5-1,CASSLASGGLYEQYF,TGCGCCAGCAGCTTGGCTAGCGGGGGCCTCTACGAGCAGTACTTC
.,TRBD2,TRBJ2-2,TRBV5-1,CASSLAPSGGASTGELFF,TGCGCCAGCAGCTTGGCTCCTAGCGGGGGGGCCTCCACCGGGGAGCTGTTTTTT
few,.,TRBJ1-5,TRBV21-1,CASIFLRTGEVSPQHF,TGTGCCAGCATCTTCCTAAGGACAGGGGAAGTGTCGCCCCAGCATTTT
few,TRBD2,TRBJ2-7,TRBV5-6,CASSPETSGGGYYEQYF,TGTGCCAGCAGCCCTGAAACGAGCGGGGGGGGATACTACGAGCAGTACTTC
.,.,TRBJ1-1,TRBV6-1,CASSEIRAEAFF,TGTGCCAGCAGTGAAATCAGGGCTGAAGCTTTCTTT
.,TRBD2,TRBJ2-2,TRBV9,CASSVELADDTGELFF,TGTGCCAGCAGCGTAGAACTAGCGGATGACACCGGGGAGCTGTTTTTT
.,.,TRBJ2-3,TRBV14,CASSPRWGGGTQYF,TGTGCCAGCAGCCCCAGGTGGGGGGGCGGTACGCAGTATTTT
.,.,TRBJ2-7,TRBV27,CASSLAGHTYEQYF,TGTGCCAGCAGTTTAGCCGGACACACCTACGAGCAGTACTTC
.,TRBD1,TRBJ1-6,TRBV9,CASSDRDSFNSPLHF,TGTGCCAGCAGCGACCGGGACAGCTTTAATTCACCCCTCCACTTT
.,TRBD1,TRBJ2-3,TRBV7-3,CASSLGTGGQDTQYF,TGTGCCAGCAGCTTGGGGACAGGGGGCCAAGATACGCAGTATTTT
.,.,TRBJ2-5,TRBV5-1,CASSLVPGAQETQYF,TGCGCCAGCAGCTTGGTCCCAGGGGCCCAAGAGACCCAGTACTTC
many,TRBD2,TRBJ2-1,TRBV19,CASNSGGLYNEQFF,TGTGCCTCAAACAGCGGGGGGCTGTACAATGAGCAGTTCTTC
few,TRBD2,TRBJ2-1,TRBV5-1,CASSLGTGTSGVNEQFF,TGCGCCAGCAGCTTGGGAACCGGGACTAGCGGGGTCAATGAGCAGTTCTTC
few,.,TRBJ2-2,TRBV11-3,CASSTGFNTGELFF,TGTGCCAGCAGCACAGGGTTTAACACCGGGGAGCTGTTTTTT
few,TRBD2,TRBJ2-1,TRBV28,CASSLGREAEQFF,TGTGCCAGCAGTTTAGGGCGGGAGGCTGAGCAGTTCTTC
few,.,TRBJ2-7,TRBV7-2,CASSLGRAYEQYF,TGTGCCAGCAGCTTAGGCAGGGCCTACGAGCAGTACTTC
.,.,TRBJ1-5,TRBV18,CASSPMRDQPQHF,TGTGCCAGCTCACCAATGAGGGATCAGCCCCAGCATTTT
.,.,TRBJ1-4,TRBV6-1,CASSEGTGLNEKLFF,TGTGCCAGCAGTGAAGGCACAGGACTAAATGAAAAACTGTTTTTT
.,TRBD2,TRBJ2-5,TRBV6-5,CASSRRLAAGETQYF,TGTGCCAGCAGTCGGCGACTAGCGGCGGGAGAGACCCAGTACTTC
few,TRBD1,TRBJ2-1,TRBV28,CASSLGQVNEQFF,TGTGCCAGCAGTTTAGGACAGGTCAATGAGCAGTTCTTC
few,TRBD1,TRBJ2-7,TRBV19,CASSVQGASGEQYF,TGTGCCAGTAGTGTCCAGGGGGCATCTGGTGAGCAGTACTTC
.,TRBD2,TRBJ2-5,TRBV7-2,CASSLAGGRGTQYF,TGTGCCAGCAGCCTAGCGGGGGGGCGAGGGACCCAGTACTTC
.,.,TRBJ1-3,TRBV5-4,CASSSNIASGNTIYF,TGTGCCAGCAGCTCGAACATAGCCTCTGGAAACACCATATATTTT
few,.,TRBJ1-2,TRBV19,CASSSSANYGYTF,TGTGCCAGTAGTTCGTCAGCTAACTATGGCTACACCTTC
.,.,TRBJ2-1,TRBV18,CASSPQGNEQFF,TGTGCCAGCTCACCACAGGGGAATGAGCAGTTCTTC